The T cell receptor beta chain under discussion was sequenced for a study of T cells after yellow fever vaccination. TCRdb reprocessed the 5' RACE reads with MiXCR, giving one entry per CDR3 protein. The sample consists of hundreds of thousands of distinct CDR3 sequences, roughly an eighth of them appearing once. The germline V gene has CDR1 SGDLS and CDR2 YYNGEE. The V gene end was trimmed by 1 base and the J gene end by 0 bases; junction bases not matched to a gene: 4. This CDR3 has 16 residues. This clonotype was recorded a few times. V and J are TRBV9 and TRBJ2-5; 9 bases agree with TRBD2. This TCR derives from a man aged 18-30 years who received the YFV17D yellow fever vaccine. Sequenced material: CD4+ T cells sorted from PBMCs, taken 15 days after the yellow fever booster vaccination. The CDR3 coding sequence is TGTGCCAGCAGCGTAACCAGCGGGGGGAACCAAGAGACCCAGTACTTC. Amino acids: CASSVTSGGNQETQYF.